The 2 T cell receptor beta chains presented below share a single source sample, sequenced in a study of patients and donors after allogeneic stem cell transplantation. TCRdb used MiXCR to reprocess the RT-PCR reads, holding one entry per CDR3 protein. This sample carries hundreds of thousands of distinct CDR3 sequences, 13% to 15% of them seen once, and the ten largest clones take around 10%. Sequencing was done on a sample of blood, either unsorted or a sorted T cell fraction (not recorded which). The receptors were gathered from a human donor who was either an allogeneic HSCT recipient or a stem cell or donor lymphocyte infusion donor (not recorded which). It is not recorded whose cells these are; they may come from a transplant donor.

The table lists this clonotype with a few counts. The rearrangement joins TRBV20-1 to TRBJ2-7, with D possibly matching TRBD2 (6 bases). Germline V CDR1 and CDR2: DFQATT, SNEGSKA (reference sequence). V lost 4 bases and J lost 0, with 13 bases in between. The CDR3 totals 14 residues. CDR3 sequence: CSAKSGLSSYEQYF. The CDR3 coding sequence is TGCAGTGCTAAGAGCGGGCTGAGCTCCTACGAGCAGTACTTC.

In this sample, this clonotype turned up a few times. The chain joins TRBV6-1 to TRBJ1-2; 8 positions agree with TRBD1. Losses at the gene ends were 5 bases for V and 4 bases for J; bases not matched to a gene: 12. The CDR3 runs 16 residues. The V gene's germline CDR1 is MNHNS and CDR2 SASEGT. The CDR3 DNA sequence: TGTGCCAGCAGTCAACAGGGGGTCGGGGGGTCCTATGGCTACACCTTC. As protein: CASSQQGVGGSYGYTF.